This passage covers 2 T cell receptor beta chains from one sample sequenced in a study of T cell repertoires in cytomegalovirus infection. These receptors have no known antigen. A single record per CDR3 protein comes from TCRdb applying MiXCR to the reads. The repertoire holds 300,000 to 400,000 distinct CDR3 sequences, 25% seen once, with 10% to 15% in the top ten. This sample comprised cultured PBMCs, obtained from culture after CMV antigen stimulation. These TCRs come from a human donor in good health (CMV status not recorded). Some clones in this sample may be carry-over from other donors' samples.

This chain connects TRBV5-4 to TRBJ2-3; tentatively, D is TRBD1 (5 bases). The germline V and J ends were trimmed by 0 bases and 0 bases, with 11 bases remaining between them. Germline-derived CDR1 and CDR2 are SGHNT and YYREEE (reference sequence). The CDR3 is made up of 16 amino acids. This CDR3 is CASSLGLGQSTDTQYF. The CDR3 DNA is TGTGCCAGCAGCTTGGGCCTGGGGCAGAGCACAGATACGCAGTATTTT. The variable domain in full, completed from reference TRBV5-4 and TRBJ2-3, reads ETGVTQSPTHLIKTRGQQVTLRCSSQSGHNTVSWYQQALGQGPQFIFQYYREEENGRGNFPPRFSGLQFPNYSSELNVNALELDDSALYLCASSLGLGQSTDTQYFGPGTRLTVL.

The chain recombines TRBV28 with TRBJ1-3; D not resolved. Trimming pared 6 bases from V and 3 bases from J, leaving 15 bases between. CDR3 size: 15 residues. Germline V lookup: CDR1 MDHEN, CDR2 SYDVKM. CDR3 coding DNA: TGTGCCAGCAGGGTCTTATTCCCGATTGGAAACACCATATATTTT. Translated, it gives CASRVLFPIGNTIYF.